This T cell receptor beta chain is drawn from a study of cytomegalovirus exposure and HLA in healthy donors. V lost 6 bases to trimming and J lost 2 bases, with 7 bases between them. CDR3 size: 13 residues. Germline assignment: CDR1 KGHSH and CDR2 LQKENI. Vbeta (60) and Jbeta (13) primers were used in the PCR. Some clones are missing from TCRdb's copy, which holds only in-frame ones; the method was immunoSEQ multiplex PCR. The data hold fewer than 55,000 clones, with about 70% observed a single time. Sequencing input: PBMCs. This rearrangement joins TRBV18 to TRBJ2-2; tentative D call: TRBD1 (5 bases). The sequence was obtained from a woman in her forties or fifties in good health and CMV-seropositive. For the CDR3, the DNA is TGTGCCAGCTCCTGGGGCAACACCGGGGAGCTGTTTTTT. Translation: CASSWGNTGELFF. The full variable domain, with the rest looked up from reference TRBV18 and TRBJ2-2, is NAGVMQNPRHLVRRRGQEARLRCSPMKGHSHVYWYRQLPEEGLKFMVYLQKENIIDESGMPKERFSAEFPKEGPSILRIQQVVRGDSAAYFCASSWGNTGELFFGEGSRLTVL.